These 13 T cell receptor beta chains share one sample of origin, sequenced in a study of cytomegalovirus exposure and HLA in healthy donors listed by TCRdb under 2017. To prepare the library, the immunoSEQ multiplex PCR assay was applied. For the multiplex PCR, a mixture combining 60 forward primers for TCR Vbeta segments and 13 reverse primers for TCR Jbeta segments was used. The immuneACCESS repertoire file appears here via TCRdb, limited to in-frame rearrangements. These files lack a portion of the clones; in checked studies, under half of the deficit traces to unresolved V genes, and the cause of the others is not known. The sample contains 150,000 to 200,000 clones, 79% of them found a single time. Approximately 2.4% of the sample is taken by the ten largest. Material: PBMCs. All receptors derive from a woman between 50 and 59 years old in good health and CMV-seronegative.

V is TRBV6-1 and J is TRBJ2-5, with 9 bases lining up with TRBD1. The DNA matches TRBJ2-7 better at its end, which makes the J call doubtful. CDR3 size: 12 residues. Germline CDR1 and CDR2: MNHNS and SASEGT. Here the CDR3 DNA reads TGTGCCGCGGGACAGGGCACCTACGAGCAGTACTTC. Encoded protein: CAAGQGTYEQYF.

The J gene is TRBJ2-2, the V gene TRBV7-9, with a weak D call TRBD2 (5 bases). V was trimmed by 3 bases and J by 3 bases, leaving 8 bases between them. CDR3 length equals 14 residues. Germline assignment: CDR1 SEHNR and CDR2 FQNEAQ (reference sequence). The CDR3 here is CASSFLRDTGELFF. As DNA, the CDR3 is TGTGCCAGCAGCTTCCTGCGGGACACCGGGGAGCTGTTTTTT.

This chain links TRBV29-1 with TRBJ2-7; the match to TRBD1 covers 7 bases. Germline V gene data show CDR1 as SQVTM and CDR2 as ANQGSEA. Germline trimming cut 6 bases from V and 2 bases from J; bases unmatched to any gene: 4. The CDR3 sequence is 12 residues long. The CDR3 bases are TGCAGCGTGAGACAGGGAACCTACGAGCAGTACTTC. Translation gives CSVRQGTYEQYF.

Note on this clone: This sample also contains other DNA sequences that code for the same CDR3. The chain carries TRBV9 and TRBJ1-1, with D possibly matching TRBD1 (5 bases). Germline-derived CDR1 and CDR2 are SGDLS and YYNGEE. V lost 2 bases and J 1 base, leaving 9 bases between the germline ends. This CDR3 contains 14 residues. The DNA of the CDR3 is TGTGCCAGCAGCGTTGGAGGGGAGAACACTGAAGCTTTCTTT. Translated: CASSVGGENTEAFF. Full variable domain (rest looked up from reference TRBV9 and TRBJ1-1): DSGVTQTPKHLITATGQRVTLRCSPRSGDLSVYWYQQSLDQGLQFLIQYYNGEERAKGNILERFSAQQFPDLHSELNLSSLELGDSALYFCASSVGGENTEAFFGQGTRLTVV.

This clone was found once. The chain uses TRBV21-1 and TRBJ2-1; TRBD2, the table's D call, lacks a check against the DNA. TRBV21-1 is a pseudogene segment. The CDR3 has 18 amino acids. The CDR3 DNA is TGTGCCAGCAGCAAAGCGCTGCTAGCGGGAGGGCCATGTAATGAGCAGTTCTTC. This codes for CASSKALLAGGPCNEQFF.

The chain uses TRBV18 and TRBJ1-5; tentatively, D is TRBD1 (6 bases). This CDR3 comprises 14 residues. Trimming cost V 3 bases and J 9 bases, with 15 bases left between them. Per the germline V gene, CDR1 is KGHSH and CDR2 is LQKENI. The CDR3 loop reads CASSPTGSQGPQHF. CDR3 coding DNA: TGTGCCAGCTCACCCACAGGGAGTCAGGGGCCCCAGCATTTT.

The chain combines TRBV7-9 with TRBJ2-7, with D maybe TRBD2 (6 bases). The length of the CDR3 is 14 residues. Per germline, CDR1 SEHNR and CDR2 FQNEAQ (reference sequence). Trimming took off 0 bases at V and 7 bases at J, with 13 bases between the two ends. DNA for the CDR3: TGTGCCAGCAGCTTAGCGGGACTCGCGAAAGAGCAGTACTTC. It is translated as CASSLAGLAKEQYF.

Comments on this clone: At one end, the junction sequence differs from germline, possibly due to a read error. Different DNA sequences within this sample yield the same CDR3. In DNA form, the CDR3 reads TGCGCCAGCAGCGCGGCAGGGCTTAGTCAAGAAAAACTATTTTTT. It specifies CASSAAGLSQEKLFF. V gene TRBV5-1 combines with J gene TRBJ1-4, with a possible D match to TRBD1 (5 bases). Germline CDR1 is SGHRS and CDR2 is YFSETQ. The CDR3 contains 15 residues.

The chain uses TRBV19 and TRBJ1-5, with D possibly matching TRBD1 (6 bases). The V gene lost 7 bases and the J gene lost 0 bases, with 13 bases spanning the gap. CDR1 and CDR2 from the germline V gene are LNHDA and SQIVND (reference sequence). The CDR3 spans 15 residues. CDR3 nucleotides: TGTGCCAGTATGGTGAGGGGACATAGCAATCAGCCCCAGCATTTT. Translating gives CASMVRGHSNQPQHF.

The chain employs TRBV28 and TRBJ2-7, with TRBD1 matching 7 bases. Germline lookup yields CDR1 MDHEN and CDR2 SYDVKM. CDR3 size: 12 residues. The J segment lost 4 bases and the V segment lost 6 bases, leaving 3 bases of the junction unmatched. In nucleotides, the CDR3 is TGTGCCAGCAGGACAGGGAAATACGAGCAGTACTTC. Residues: CASRTGKYEQYF. The whole variable domain, remainder taken from reference TRBV28 and TRBJ2-7, is DVKVTQSSRYLVKRTGEKVFLECVQDMDHENMFWYRQDPGLGLRLIYFSYDVKMKEKGDIPEGYSVSREKKERFSLILESASTNQTSMYLCASRTGKYEQYFGPGTRLTVT.

The chain has TRBV27 and TRBJ2-3; 10 nucleotides line up with TRBD2. The CDR3 loop spans 17 amino acids. Germline V gene lookup returns CDR1 MNHEY and CDR2 SMNVEV (reference sequence). Trimming at V came to 6 bases and at J to 2 bases, leaving 11 bases not matched to a gene. CDR3 DNA: TGTGCCAGCAGCGCCGCCGGGCTAGCGGGGGACACAGATACGCAGTATTTT. Translation: CASSAAGLAGDTDTQYF.

The rearrangement links TRBV29-1 to TRBJ1-2, with D tentatively TRBD1 (5 bases). Trimming removed 4 bases at V and 6 bases at J, with 12 bases between. The CDR3 loop spans 12 amino acids. The V gene's germline CDR1 is SQVTM and CDR2 ANQGSEA. CDR3 residues: CSVVGDSDGYTF. The CDR3 DNA is TGCAGCGTTGTGGGGGACTCCGATGGCTACACCTTC.

This chain uses TRBV7-6 with TRBJ1-3; 7 positions agree with TRBD1. With 4 bases clipped from V and 9 bases from J, the junction kept 18 bases outside the gene matches. The germline V gene encodes CDR1 SGHVS and CDR2 FNYEAQ. This CDR3 is built from 17 residues. The CDR3 loop is CASSSETGSLFSGTIYF. CDR3 in DNA: TGTGCCAGCAGCTCCGAGACAGGGTCTTTGTTCAGCGGCACCATATATTTT. The complete variable domain, with remaining parts taken from reference TRBV7-6 and TRBJ1-3, reads GAGVSQSPRYKVTKRGQDVALRCDPISGHVSLYWYRQALGQGPEFLTYFNYEAQQDKSGLPNDRFSAERPEGSISTLTIQRTEQRDSAMYRCASSSETGSLFSGTIYFGEGSWLTVV.